This T cell receptor (beta chain) was observed in a study of blood T cell repertoires in COVID-19. About the study: The origin of the acute and convalescent COVID-19 samples was the United States, Italy and Spain. T cells, B-cell-depleted T cells, or PBMCs supplied cDNA or gDNA.

The repertoire was sequenced with immunoSEQ multiplex PCR; TCRdb's copy has only in-frame clones and lacks some. The profile shows some 380,000 clones, 70% to 90% of them singletons. The study drew participants aged about 18 to 89 years from approximately 25 US areas. Cohort allocation depended upon clinical history that participants reported. The germline V gene has CDR1 SNHLY and CDR2 FYNNEI. V was pared by 10 bases and J by 1 base, with 15 bases between. This CDR3 has 14 amino acids. The clonotype comes from a woman aged 40 to 50 with acute COVID-19. Sequencing was carried out using PBMCs or T cells enriched from blood (not recorded which). The chain combines TRBV2 with TRBJ2-3, with D maybe TRBD1 (6 bases). The CDR3 DNA reads TGTGCCACCCATACAGGGCAGGGCACAGATACGCAGTATTTT. As protein: CATHTGQGTDTQYF.